Sequencing of this TCR beta chain was carried out in a study of blood T cells in healthy people across ages. This CDR3 has 13 residues. CDR1 and CDR2 (germline): MDHEN, SYDVKM. Of note for this clonotype: Germline is not matched at one junction end, which may reflect a read error.

Primers used in a second PCR of roughly 6 to 11 cycles were a sample-barcoded 5' primer and a J-beta primer mix. TCRdb independently ran MiXCR on the 5' RACE reads; one entry per CDR3 protein. The sample includes approximately 1,100,000 distinct CDR3 sequences, over 35% of them seen just once. The sequenced material came from blood. The sequence derives from a woman in her fifties or sixties in good health. V usage is TRBV28 and J usage is TRBJ1-1; no clear D gene. The CDR3 DNA follows: TGTGCCAGTGTTATTGGACGGCCTACTGAGGCTTTCTTT. As protein: CASVIGRPTEAFF.